This TCR beta chain appears in the sequencing data of a study of blood T cell repertoires in COVID-19. Overall study context: COVID-19 samples collected from the United States, Italy and Spain covered acute and convalescent phases.

J gave up 5 bases and V 4 bases, and 10 bases lay outside the gene matches. Germline values: CDR1 SGHTA, CDR2 FQGNSA. The CDR3 sequence is 16 residues long. Authors' data handling: Researchers report that nucleated cell counts were estimated from reference gene primer amplification. Clones were sequenced by immunoSEQ multiplex PCR, and TCRdb holds only the in-frame ones, with some missing. V, J and clone size were drawn from that table, and D and trimming were deduced from the DNA. This sample has about 200,000 clones, with 82% found just once. The origin of this receptor is a woman aged 80 or over with COVID-19, enrolled during active disease. The sequenced sample consisted of peripheral blood. The chain carries TRBV7-2 and TRBJ2-2, with 7 bases matching TRBD1. The CDR3 bases are TGTGCCAGCAGCTCAAGGTGGACAGGAGGAACCGGGGAGCTGTTTTTT. Protein: CASSSRWTGGTGELFF.